This T cell receptor (beta chain) was profiled in a study of CD8 T cells in Susac syndrome. TEMRA cells were FACS-enriched, and CD8+ and CD4+ T cells were isolated negatively. RNA totalling roughly 0.45 to 1 ug underwent reverse transcription with random hexamers. One entry per CDR3 protein, called by TCRdb with MiXCR from the immunoSEQ multiplex PCR reads. The sample lists about 130,000 distinct CDR3 sequences; nearly 95% were seen once. CDR3 length equals 13 residues. V lost 0 bases and J lost 7, with 6 bases in between. Germline loops: CDR1 SEHNR, CDR2 FQNEAQ (reference sequence). The specimen was CD4+ T cells from PBMCs. This chain uses TRBV7-9 with TRBJ1-4, with a possible D match to TRBD1 (5 bases). This receptor was identified in a human donor in good health. The DNA for the CDR3 is TGTGCCAGCAGCTTAGCCGGGGGTGAAAAACTGTTTTTT. Its translation is CASSLAGGEKLFF.